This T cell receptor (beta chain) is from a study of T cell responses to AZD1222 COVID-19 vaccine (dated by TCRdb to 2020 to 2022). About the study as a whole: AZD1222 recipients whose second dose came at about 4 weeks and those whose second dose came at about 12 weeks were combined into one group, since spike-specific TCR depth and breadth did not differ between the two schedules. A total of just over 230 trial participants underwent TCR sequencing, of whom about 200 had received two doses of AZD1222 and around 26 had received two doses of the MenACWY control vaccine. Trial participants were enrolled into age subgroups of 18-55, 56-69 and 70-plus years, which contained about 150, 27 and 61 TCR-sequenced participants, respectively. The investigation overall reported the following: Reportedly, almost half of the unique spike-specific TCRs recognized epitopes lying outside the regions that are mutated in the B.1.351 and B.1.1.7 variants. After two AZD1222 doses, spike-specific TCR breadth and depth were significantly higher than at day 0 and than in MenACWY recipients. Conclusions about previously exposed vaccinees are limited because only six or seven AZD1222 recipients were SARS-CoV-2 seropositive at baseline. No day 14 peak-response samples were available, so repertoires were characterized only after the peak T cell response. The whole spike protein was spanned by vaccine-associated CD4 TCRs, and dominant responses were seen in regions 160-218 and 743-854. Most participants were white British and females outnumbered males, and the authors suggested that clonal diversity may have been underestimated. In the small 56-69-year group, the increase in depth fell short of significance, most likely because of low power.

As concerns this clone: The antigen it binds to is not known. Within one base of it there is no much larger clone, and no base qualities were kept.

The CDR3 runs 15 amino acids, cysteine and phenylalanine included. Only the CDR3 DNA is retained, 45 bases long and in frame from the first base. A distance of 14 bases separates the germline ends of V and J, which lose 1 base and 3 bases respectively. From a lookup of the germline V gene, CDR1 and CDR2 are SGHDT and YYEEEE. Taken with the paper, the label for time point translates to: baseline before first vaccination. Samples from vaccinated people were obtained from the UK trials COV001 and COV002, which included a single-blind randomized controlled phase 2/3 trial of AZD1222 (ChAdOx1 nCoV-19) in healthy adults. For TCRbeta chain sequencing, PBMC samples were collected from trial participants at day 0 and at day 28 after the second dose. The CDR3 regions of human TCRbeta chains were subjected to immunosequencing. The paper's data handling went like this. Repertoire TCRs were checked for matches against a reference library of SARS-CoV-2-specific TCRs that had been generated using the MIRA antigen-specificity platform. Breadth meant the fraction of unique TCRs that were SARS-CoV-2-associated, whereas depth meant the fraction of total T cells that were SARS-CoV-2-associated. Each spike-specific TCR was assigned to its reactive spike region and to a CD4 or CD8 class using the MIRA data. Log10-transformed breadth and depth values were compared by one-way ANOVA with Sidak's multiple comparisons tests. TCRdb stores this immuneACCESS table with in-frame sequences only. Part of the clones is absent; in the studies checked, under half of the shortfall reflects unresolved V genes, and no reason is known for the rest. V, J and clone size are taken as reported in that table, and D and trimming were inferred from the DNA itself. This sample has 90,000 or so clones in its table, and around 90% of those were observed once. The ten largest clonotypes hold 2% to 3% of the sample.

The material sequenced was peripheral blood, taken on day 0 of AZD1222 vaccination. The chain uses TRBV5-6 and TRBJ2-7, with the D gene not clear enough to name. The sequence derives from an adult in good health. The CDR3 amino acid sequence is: CASSLYGRPDYEQYF. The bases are TGTGCCAGCAGCTTGTATGGACGCCCCGACTACGAGCAGTACTTC.